This entry concerns a single T cell receptor (beta chain). Its antigen is not known. The germline gene is not matched at one end of the junction; a read error may be the cause. The sample is drawn from a study of read filtering for tumor transcriptome and immune sequencing. At the level of the study: Patients were 17 male and some 13 female, mean age approximately 70 years, range 47 to 80. 8 patients were R-ISS I, about 16 were R-ISS II, 6 or 7 were R-ISS III. Study results and limitations: Roughly 80% of IR-seq clonotypes had one read, totaling about 3.5% of reads; RNA-seq: approximately 75% and 45%.

The library was built from approximately 400 ng RNA with molecular barcoded adaptors for alpha/delta and beta/gamma chains. TCRdb itself ran the reads through MiXCR, one entry per CDR3 protein. The repertoire holds around 41,000 distinct CDR3 sequences, with approximately 14% as singletons. Source material: a population of CD138-negative cells sorted from bone marrow. The source of this sequence is a donor at least 40 years old with multiple myeloma.

CDR3 region: CVTSETGGRETQYF. The DNA of the CDR3 is TGTGTCACCAGTGAAACGGGGGGACGAGAGACCCAGTACTTC. The chain uses TRBV24-1 and TRBJ2-5; 7 bases are a match to TRBD2. Germline V gene sequence: CDR1 KGHDR, CDR2 SFDVKD. The CDR3 extends over 14 amino acids.